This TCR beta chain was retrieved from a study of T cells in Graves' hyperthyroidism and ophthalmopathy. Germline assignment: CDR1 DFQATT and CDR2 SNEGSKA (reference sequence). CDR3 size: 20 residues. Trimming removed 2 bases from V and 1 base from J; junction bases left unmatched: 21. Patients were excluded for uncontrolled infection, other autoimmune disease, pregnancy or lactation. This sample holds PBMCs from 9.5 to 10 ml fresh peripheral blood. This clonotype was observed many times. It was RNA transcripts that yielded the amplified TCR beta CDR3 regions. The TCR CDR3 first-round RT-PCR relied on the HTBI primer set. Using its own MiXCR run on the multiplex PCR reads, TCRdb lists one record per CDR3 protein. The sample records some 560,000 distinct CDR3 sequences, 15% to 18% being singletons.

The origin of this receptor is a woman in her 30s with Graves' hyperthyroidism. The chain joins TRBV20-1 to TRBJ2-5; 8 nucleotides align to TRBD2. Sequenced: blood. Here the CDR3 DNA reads TGCAGTGCTAGACCTCGACGTCTCCCAGCGGGAGCAGTGGTCCAAGAGACCCAGTACTTC. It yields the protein CSARPRRLPAGAVVQETQYF.